This entry lists 32 T cell receptor beta chains sequenced from one sample in a study of beta chain features in type 1 diabetes. Broader study findings: TCRB CDR3 length was moderately but significantly reduced in all four CD4+ subsets of Type 1 diabetes patients.

Antigen specificity for these receptors is unknown. The entirety of the isolated RNA underwent reverse transcription, so expressed TCRB transcripts were sequenced. Clones were read by immunoSEQ multiplex PCR, and TCRdb kept only the in-frame ones, dropping some. The sample lists around 690,000 clones; roughly 12% were seen once. The specimen was naive CD4+ T cells from blood. The source is a man aged 25 to 40 with type 1 diabetes.

The V and J genes are TRBV9 and TRBJ2-3; maybe TRBD2 (6 bases). Germline lookup yields CDR1 SGDLS and CDR2 YYNGEE. The CDR3 has 12 amino acids. V lost 0 bases and J lost 10, with 9 bases in between. CDR3 sequence: CASSVVGGAQYF. CDR3 DNA sequence: TGTGCCAGCAGCGTAGTCGGGGGTGCGCAGTATTTT. Filled out from reference TRBV9 and TRBJ2-3, the complete variable domain reads DSGVTQTPKHLITATGQRVTLRCSPRSGDLSVYWYQQSLDQGLQFLIQYYNGEERAKGNILERFSAQQFPDLHSELNLSSLELGDSALYFCASSVVGGAQYFGPGTRLTVL.

This clone was detected a few times. This sequence joins TRBV11-2 and TRBJ2-7; 9 bases map to TRBD1. V shed 0 bases, J shed 2 bases, and the junction held 5 bases outside the gene matches. This CDR3 region has 16 residues. CDR1 SGHAT and CDR2 FQNNGV come from the germline V gene. The CDR3 coding sequence is TGTGCCAGCAGCTTAGATCTCGGACAGGGGACCTACGAGCAGTACTTC. It codes for CASSLDLGQGTYEQYF.

The gene calls are TRBV5-1 and TRBJ2-1; D not certain. The ends were cut back, 4 bases at V and 8 bases at J, with 16 bases in the middle. This CDR3 is built from 14 residues. CDR1 is SGHRS and CDR2 is YFSETQ in the germline V gene. CDR3 residues: CASSPVIPSYEQFF. The DNA of the CDR3 is TGCGCCAGCAGCCCCGTAATTCCGTCTTATGAGCAGTTCTTC.

This clone was observed a handful of times. The CDR3: CASSEGLDNEQFF. The DNA of the CDR3 is TGTGCCAGCAGTGAAGGGTTGGACAATGAGCAGTTCTTC. J is TRBJ2-1 and V is TRBV2; D is unclear. V lost 1 base and J lost 5, with 6 bases in between. The CDR3 runs to 13 residues. Germline V gene data show CDR1 as SNHLY and CDR2 as FYNNEI.

This chain connects TRBV7-9 to TRBJ1-4; D is ambiguous. This CDR3 is built from 14 residues. V was clipped by 1 base and J by 8 bases, with 11 bases between them. CDR1 and CDR2 from the germline V gene are SEHNR and FQNEAQ (reference sequence). Here the CDR3 reads CASSLGGSREKLFF. As DNA, the CDR3 is TGTGCCAGCAGCTTAGGAGGCAGCAGAGAAAAACTGTTTTTT.

This clone was detected a few times. The chain combines TRBV13 with TRBJ2-5, with D hard to call. Trimming pared 7 bases from V and 2 bases from J, leaving 11 bases between. The germline gives CDR1 PRHDT, CDR2 FYEKMQ (reference sequence). The CDR3 sequence is 13 residues long. CDR3 region: CASKLEWQETQYF. CDR3 coding DNA: TGTGCCAGCAAGCTAGAGTGGCAAGAGACCCAGTACTTC.

The chain couples TRBV11-3 to TRBJ1-2; D unresolved. V lost 1 base to trimming and J lost 7 bases, with 10 bases between them. The CDR3 extends over 13 amino acids. Germline loops: CDR1 SGHNT, CDR2 YENEEA. The CDR3 loop reads CASSLGRPGGYTF. In DNA form, the CDR3 reads TGTGCCAGCAGCTTAGGGCGGCCAGGTGGCTACACCTTC.

This clone was observed a few times. The chain joins TRBV9 to TRBJ1-2; TRBD1 matches 8 bases. This CDR3 contains 15 residues. Losses at the gene ends were 0 bases for V and 8 bases for J; bases not matched to a gene: 9. Germline V lookup: CDR1 SGDLS, CDR2 YYNGEE. CDR3 sequence reads: CASSVADRVPLGYTF. The CDR3 DNA is TGTGCCAGCAGCGTAGCGGACAGGGTACCGTTGGGCTACACCTTC.

This clone showed up just a few times. This chain links TRBV10-3 with TRBJ2-3; TRBD2 matches at 7 bases. V shed 7 bases, J shed 2 bases, and the junction held 6 bases outside the gene matches. This CDR3 spans 14 amino acids. In germline, CDR1 is ENHRY, CDR2 SYGVKD. CDR3 coding DNA: TGTGCCATCACCTCTAGCGGCAACACAGATACGCAGTATTTT. It is translated as CAITSSGNTDTQYF.

This clone was counted between two and nine times. This rearrangement joins TRBV28 to TRBJ2-5; the D is unclear. Germline-derived CDR1 and CDR2 are MDHEN and SYDVKM. The CDR3 loop spans 13 amino acids. V lost 6 bases to trimming and J lost 7 bases, with 15 bases between them. CDR3 DNA sequence: TGTGCCAGCAGCCCCTCAAGCCTCGGGACCCAGTACTTC. Translating gives CASSPSSLGTQYF.

This clone appeared a few times. The sample has other DNA sequences that encode this CDR3 too. V gene TRBV7-2 combines with J gene TRBJ1-5; TRBD1 is a possible D gene (6 bases). Germline V gene lookup returns CDR1 SGHTA and CDR2 FQGNSA. Trimming took off 3 bases at V and 5 bases at J, with 11 bases between the two ends. The CDR3 has 14 residues. CDR3 in DNA: TGTGCCAGCAGCTTGTTACAGGGCGATCAGCCCCAGCATTTT. Protein: CASSLLQGDQPQHF.

This clone was observed a handful of times. The chain is built from TRBV7-2 and TRBJ2-7, with TRBD2 as a possible D gene (7 bases). Per germline, CDR1 SGHTA and CDR2 FQGNSA. CDR3 length: 16 amino acids. V lost 0 bases and J lost 4, with 16 bases in between. The chain's CDR3 is CASSLARGRPGYEQYF. The CDR3 nucleotides read TGTGCCAGCAGCTTAGCGCGGGGGCGTCCTGGATACGAGCAGTACTTC.

The rearrangement uses TRBV29-1 and TRBJ2-1; 11 positions agree with TRBD2. J was trimmed by 5 bases and V by 6 bases; bases with no gene match: 18. This CDR3 region has 18 residues. CDR1 and CDR2 (germline): SQVTM, ANQGSEA. CDR3 coding DNA: TGCAGCGTCCTTCCACTAGCGGGGGCGCCTAATACCCACAATGAGCAGTTCTTC. It codes for CSVLPLAGAPNTHNEQFF.

This clone turned up a few times. The rearrangement links TRBV7-9 to TRBJ2-5; tentatively, D is TRBD1 or TRBD2 (5 bases each). This CDR3 is built from 13 residues. CDR1 SEHNR and CDR2 FQNEAQ come from the germline V gene (reference sequence). Trimming took 8 bases from V and 5 from J, leaving 15 bases between them. The DNA of the CDR3 is TGTGCCAGCCACGGATGGGGGAAGGAGACCCAGTACTTC. Translation gives CASHGWGKETQYF. The complete variable domain, with remaining parts taken from reference TRBV7-9 and TRBJ2-5, reads DTGVSQNPRHKITKRGQNVTFRCDPISEHNRLYWYRQTLGQGPEFLTYFQNEAQLEKSRLLSDRFSAERPKGSFSTLEIQRTEQGDSAMYLCASHGWGKETQYFGPGTRLLVL.

This rearrangement joins TRBV7-2 to TRBJ2-6; the D is unclear. V gave up 5 bases and J gave up 1 base, with 12 bases separating them. The V gene's germline CDR1 is SGHTA and CDR2 FQGNSA. The CDR3 sequence is 16 residues long. The CDR3 DNA reads TGTGCCAGCAGCCACACTTCAGTTTCTGGGGCCAACGTCCTGACTTTC. It specifies CASSHTSVSGANVLTF.

This chain links TRBV4-3 with TRBJ1-6, with D unclear. The ends were cut back, 0 bases at V and 11 bases at J, with 11 bases in the middle. Germline CDR1 reads LGHNA; CDR2 reads YSLEER. The CDR3 is 14 amino acids. CDR3 DNA sequence: TGCGCCAGCAGCCAAGATTCCCTTCGCACACCCCTCCACTTT. Translation: CASSQDSLRTPLHF.

J is TRBJ1-6 and V is TRBV13; D gene ambiguous. The germline V gene encodes CDR1 PRHDT and CDR2 FYEKMQ (reference sequence). The CDR3 spans 14 residues. V lost 4 bases to trimming and J lost 7 bases, with 11 bases between them. The CDR3 DNA is TGTGCCAGCAGCTCGATCTTGAGCAATTCACCCCTCCACTTT. This gives the protein CASSSILSNSPLHF.

This CDR3 reads CASSLGLANEQYF. CDR3 DNA sequence: TGTGCCAGCAGCTTAGGTCTAGCCAACGAGCAGTACTTC. This chain connects TRBV7-9 to TRBJ2-7, with TRBD2 as a possible D gene (5 bases). The CDR3 runs 13 residues. Germline V gives CDR1 SEHNR, CDR2 FQNEAQ (reference sequence). V was trimmed by 1 base and J by 5 bases, leaving 9 bases between them.

This clone has just a few counts. The rearrangement joins TRBV30 to TRBJ1-2; TRBD1 matches 9 bases. Germline-derived CDR1 and CDR2 are GTSNPN and SVGIG (reference sequence). This CDR3 is built from 14 residues. With V trimmed by 2 bases and J by 1 base, 2 bases remained unmatched. The DNA of the CDR3 is TGTGCCTGGAGTACGACAGGGGGTAACTATGGCTACACCTTC. Its protein product is CAWSTTGGNYGYTF.

This clone has only one observation. The chain recombines TRBV5-4 with TRBJ1-6, with D unclear. The germline V gene has CDR1 SGHNT and CDR2 YYREEE (reference sequence). Trimming took off 0 bases at V and 5 bases at J, with 9 bases between the two ends. The CDR3 runs to 15 residues. CDR3 residues: CASSLGGRDNSPLHF. In DNA, the CDR3 is TGTGCCAGCAGCTTGGGAGGCAGAGATAATTCACCCCTCCACTTT. Complete variable domain (other parts from reference TRBV5-4 and TRBJ1-6): ETGVTQSPTHLIKTRGQQVTLRCSSQSGHNTVSWYQQALGQGPQFIFQYYREEENGRGNFPPRFSGLQFPNYSSELNVNALELDDSALYLCASSLGGRDNSPLHFGNGTRLTVT.

The chain employs TRBV10-3 and TRBJ2-5, with D perhaps being TRBD1 or TRBD2 (5 bases each). Trimming removed 11 bases at V and 4 bases at J, with 23 bases between. Germline V CDR1 and CDR2: ENHRY, SYGVKD. The CDR3 loop spans 15 amino acids. CDR3 sequence: CASERDRGRGETQYF. The CDR3 DNA reads TGTGCCTCAGAGAGGGACCGGGGTCGGGGAGAGACCCAGTACTTC.

This clone was observed a handful of times. V gene TRBV5-1 combines with J gene TRBJ2-3; TRBD1 agrees at 10 bases. The length of the CDR3 is 15 residues. V shed 4 bases and J 6 bases; nucleotides not matched to a gene: 8. Germline lookup yields CDR1 SGHRS and CDR2 YFSETQ. The CDR3 reads CASSPGQGGTDTQYF. The CDR3 DNA follows: TGCGCCAGCAGCCCAGGACAGGGGGGAACGGATACGCAGTATTTT.

This clone was detected only a few times. This sequence joins TRBV20-1 and TRBJ2-7; D is unclear. The germline gives CDR1 DFQATT, CDR2 SNEGSKA (reference sequence). V gave up 8 bases and J gave up 4 bases, with 6 bases separating them. This CDR3 has 9 residues. The CDR3 bases are TGCAGTCATAAATACGAGCAGTACTTC. Protein sequence: CSHKYEQYF.

The chain has TRBV29-1 and TRBJ1-1; D gene ambiguous. V was clipped by 7 bases and J by 3 bases, with 12 bases between them. This CDR3 contains 12 residues. The V gene's germline CDR1 is SQVTM and CDR2 ANQGSEA. CDR3 sequence: CSAGGGDTEAFF. The DNA of the CDR3 is TGCAGCGCTGGCGGCGGGGACACTGAAGCTTTCTTT. The whole variable domain, filled in from reference TRBV29-1 and TRBJ1-1, reads SAVISQKPSRDICQRGTSLTIQCQVDSQVTMMFWYRQQPGQSLTLIATANQGSEATYESGFVIDKFPISRPNLTFSTLTVSNMSPEDSSIYLCSAGGGDTEAFFGQGTRLTVV.

This clone showed up just a few times. The rearrangement links TRBV7-8 to TRBJ1-6, with D uncertain. The V gene's germline CDR1 is SGHVS and CDR2 FQNEAQ. V dropped 3 bases and J dropped 7 bases, with 10 bases sitting between them. The CDR3 runs to 14 residues. The CDR3 reads CASSFRERNSPLHF. The CDR3 nucleotides read TGTGCCAGCAGCTTCCGGGAGAGAAATTCACCCCTCCACTTT.

The chain employs TRBV4-1 and TRBJ2-5, with TRBD1 as a possible D gene (5 bases). Per germline, CDR1 MGHRA and CDR2 YSYEKL. The CDR3 sequence is 16 residues long. V lost 2 bases and J lost 0, with 13 bases in between. In nucleotides, the CDR3 is TGCGCCAGCAGCCAACTCGGGTCAGGGTACCAAGAGACCCAGTACTTC. The encoded protein is CASSQLGSGYQETQYF.

The rearrangement links TRBV13 to TRBJ2-2, with D possibly being TRBD1 (6 bases). This CDR3 spans 15 amino acids. Trimming took 0 bases from V and 8 from J, leaving 13 bases between them. Germline V CDR1 and CDR2: PRHDT, FYEKMQ (reference sequence). The CDR3 region is CASSLGRDTPGELFF. CDR3 coding DNA: TGTGCCAGCAGCTTAGGCAGGGACACCCCGGGGGAGCTGTTTTTT.

The chain couples TRBV27 to TRBJ2-2; maybe TRBD1 (6 bases). The V gene's germline CDR1 is MNHEY and CDR2 SMNVEV (reference sequence). V was shortened by 1 base and J by 7 bases, with 16 bases between the two germline ends. CDR3 length: 16 amino acids. The chain's CDR3 is CASSLFLDSAYGELFF. The CDR3, as DNA: TGTGCCAGCAGTTTATTCTTGGACAGCGCGTACGGGGAGCTGTTTTTT.

The chain joins TRBV6-5 to TRBJ2-2; D gene unclear. V lost 8 bases, J lost 2 bases, and 6 bases lay in between. This CDR3 comprises 12 residues. Looked up from germline, CDR1 is MNHEY and CDR2 is SVGAGI. The CDR3 here is CASGTNTGELFF. The CDR3 DNA reads as TGTGCCAGCGGCACAAACACCGGGGAGCTGTTTTTT.

This clone was seen a few times. The chain joins TRBV15 to TRBJ2-2, with D uncertain. Looked up from germline, CDR1 is LNHNV and CDR2 is YYDKDF (reference sequence). The CDR3 contains 14 residues. The V end was cut by 5 bases, the J end by 1 base, with 8 bases between. For the CDR3, the DNA is TGTGCCACCAGCCCTGGATTGAACACCGGGGAGCTGTTTTTT. Amino acids: CATSPGLNTGELFF.

The gene calls are TRBV10-3 and TRBJ1-2; 9 nucleotides align to TRBD1. The CDR3 runs to 15 residues. The ends lost 0 bases at V and 6 bases at J; junction bases unmatched: 5. Germline-derived CDR1 and CDR2 are ENHRY and SYGVKD. CDR3 in DNA: TGTGCCATCAGTGAGTCAAAGGGACAGGGTAATGGCTACACCTTC. Its translation: CAISESKGQGNGYTF.

This clone was recorded a few times. J is TRBJ1-2 and V is TRBV27; D perhaps matches TRBD1 (5 bases). V was clipped by 2 bases and J by 3 bases, with 7 bases between them. In germline, CDR1 is MNHEY, CDR2 SMNVEV (reference sequence). This CDR3 contains 13 residues. The chain's CDR3 is CASSLAGHYGYTF. CDR3 bases: TGTGCCAGCAGTTTAGCGGGGCACTATGGCTACACCTTC.